This record concerns one TCR beta chain sequence. This clonotype was picked up many times. Its recognized antigen is unknown. No base qualities exist here, and no much larger clone lies one base off it. V is pared back by 6 bases and J by 0 bases, with 18 bases lying between the germline termini. CDR1 is given as DFQATT and CDR2 as SNEGSKA, both from the germline V gene (reference sequence). From cysteine to phenylalanine, the CDR3 is 16 amino acids long. Only CDR3 DNA is held: 48 bases, read in frame from base 1. The treatment or condition label, as the study defines it: live attenuated yellow fever vaccine strain. At each blood-draw timepoint, two biological replicates of bulk PBMCs were obtained. A standard Ficoll-Paque protocol was used to isolate PBMCs from peripheral blood. TriZol was used to extract RNA from bulk PBMCs, from CD4 and CD8 fractions, and from dextramer-positive and dextramer-negative fractions.

The sample originates from a study of T cells after yellow fever vaccination (dated by TCRdb to about 2019). Turning to the overall study: The SMART-Seq v4 Ultra Low Input RNA kit was used to prepare libraries from fractions with low cell numbers. To track T-cell clones before and after primary and booster YFV17D yellow fever vaccination, bulk TCR alpha and beta repertoires were sequenced longitudinally. Two healthy male donors made up the cohort, one aged 18 to 30 years and the other aged 30 to 39 years. Blood was collected at multiple timepoints before and after primary and secondary immunization, and bulk PBMC replicates and cell subsets were isolated. General study outcomes and caveats: Most clones expanded after primary vaccination (around 96% of CD4 and over 80% of CD8) were re-detected after the booster, suggesting that broad memory maintenance occurred. Computational filtering was required because FACS-sorted repertoires could contain abundant contaminating clonotypes from the bulk population. Because the study included only a couple of donors, the extent to which the findings can be generalized is limited. A small share of clonotypes occurred in both CD4 and CD8 compartments, likely arising from convergent recombination. The secondary T-cell response was found to be weaker but faster than the primary response, with a peak reached on day 5 rather than on day 15.

TCR cDNA was made using 5'RACE template switching, a step that added a universal primer site and unique molecular identifiers. Priming of cDNA synthesis was performed from both the TCR alpha and TCR beta constant segments. Library amplification used two PCR steps, and the second PCR step added sample barcodes and sequencing adapters. Sequencing of libraries was done on Illumina HiSeq 2500 (2x100 bp) or NovaSeq (2x150 bp). In the authors' own workflow: Demultiplexing of reads and collapsing into UMI consensus sequences were performed with MIGEC, and V(D)J alignment was carried out with MiXCR. Vaccine-responding clonotypes were defined with edgeR using replicate PBMC samples, requiring FDR below 0.01 and a log2 fold change above 5 up to day 15. Each bulk clonotype received a CD4 or CD8 identity based on whether the sequenced CD4 or CD8 repertoire contained that clonotype at higher abundance. TCRdb passed the public sequencing reads through fastp at Q25 and MiXCR, retaining productive beta sequences. Each CDR3 protein appears once, grouped with its most common genes and DNA. Clone size and V and J calls follow TCRdb, not the original study. This sample comprises hundreds of thousands of distinct CDR3 sequences, 13% of them detected only once. More than 13% of the sample belongs to the ten largest clones.

This clonotype originated in a young man who received the YFV17D yellow fever vaccine. The chain is assembled from TRBV20-1 and TRBJ1-3; TRBD1 is a possible D gene, resting on 5 matching bases. Sequenced material: PBMCs, taken on the day of the yellow fever booster vaccination. Here is the DNA: TGCAGTGCCATGGACATACTGGAATCCTCTGGAAACACCATATATTTT. Translated, this gives CSAMDILESSGNTIYF.